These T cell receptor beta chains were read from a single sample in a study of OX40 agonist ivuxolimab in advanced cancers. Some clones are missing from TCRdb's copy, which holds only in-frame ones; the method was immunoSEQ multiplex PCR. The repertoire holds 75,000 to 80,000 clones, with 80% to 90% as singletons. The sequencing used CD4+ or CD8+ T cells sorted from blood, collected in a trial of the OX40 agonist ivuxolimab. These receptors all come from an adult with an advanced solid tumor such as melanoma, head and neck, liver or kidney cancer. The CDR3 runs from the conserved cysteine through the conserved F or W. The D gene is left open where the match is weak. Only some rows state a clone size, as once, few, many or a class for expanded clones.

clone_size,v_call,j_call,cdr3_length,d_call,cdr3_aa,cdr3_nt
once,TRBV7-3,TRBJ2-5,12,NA,CATSPGQETQYF,TGTGCCACCAGCCCAGGGCAAGAGACCCAGTACTTC
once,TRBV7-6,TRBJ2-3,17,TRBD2,CASSSDSAGAPADTQYF,TGTGCCAGCAGCTCCGACTCAGCGGGAGCCCCCGCAGATACGCAGTATTTT
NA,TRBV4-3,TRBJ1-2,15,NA,CASSSSPGNYYGYTF,TGCGCCAGCAGCTCCTCCCCAGGGAATTATTATGGCTACACCTTC
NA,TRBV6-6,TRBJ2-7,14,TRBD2,CASRLSGSRDEQYF,TGTGCCAGCAGACTTAGCGGGAGTCGGGACGAGCAGTACTTC
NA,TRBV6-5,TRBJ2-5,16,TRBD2,CASSYSTSGGQETQYF,TGTGCCAGCAGTTACTCGACTAGCGGGGGACAAGAGACCCAGTACTTC
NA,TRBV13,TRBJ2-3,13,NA,CASSLTSPDTQYF,TGTGCCAGCAGCTTGACGTCACCAGATACGCAGTATTTT
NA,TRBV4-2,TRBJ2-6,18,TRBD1,CASSPGGTGPSGANVLTF,TGTGCCAGCAGCCCCGGCGGGACAGGGCCCTCTGGGGCCAACGTCCTGACTTTC
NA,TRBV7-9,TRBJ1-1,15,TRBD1,CASSPETGVNTEAFF,TGTGCCAGCAGCCCAGAGACAGGGGTGAACACTGAAGCTTTCTTT
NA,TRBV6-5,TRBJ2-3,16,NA,CASSYSTGFGTDTQYF,TGTGCCAGCAGTTACTCGACGGGGTTCGGCACAGATACGCAGTATTTT
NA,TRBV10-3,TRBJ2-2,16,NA,CAISEYREGVAGELFF,TGTGCCATCAGTGAATACAGGGAGGGTGTTGCCGGGGAGCTGTTTTTT
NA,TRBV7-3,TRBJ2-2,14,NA,CASSLAGNTGELFF,TGTGCCAGCAGCTTAGCGGGGAACACCGGGGAGCTGTTTTTT
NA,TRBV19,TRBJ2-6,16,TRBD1,CASSWGQASGANVLTF,TGTGCCAGTAGTTGGGGACAGGCCTCTGGGGCCAACGTCCTGACTTTC
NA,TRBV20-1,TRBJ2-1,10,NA,CSANRNEQFF,TGCAGTGCTAATAGGAATGAGCAGTTCTTC
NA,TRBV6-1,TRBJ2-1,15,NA,CASSLAGLSYNEQFF,TGTGCCAGCAGTTTGGCGGGCCTTTCCTACAATGAGCAGTTCTTC
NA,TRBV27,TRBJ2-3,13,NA,CASSLRLAGTQYF,TGTGCCAGCAGTCTCAGACTGGCGGGTACGCAGTATTTT
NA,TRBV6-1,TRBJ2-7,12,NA,CASSRGPYEQYF,TGTGCCAGCAGCCGGGGCCCCTACGAGCAGTACTTC
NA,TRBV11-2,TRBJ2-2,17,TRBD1,CASSLEVTGTNTGELFF,TGTGCCAGCAGCTTAGAGGTGACAGGGACGAACACCGGGGAGCTGTTTTTT
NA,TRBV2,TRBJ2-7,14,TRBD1,CASSVGQGGGEQYF,TGTGCCAGCAGTGTTGGACAGGGAGGCGGCGAGCAGTACTTC
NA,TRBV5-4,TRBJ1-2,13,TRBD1,CASSPDRVGGYTF,TGTGCCAGCAGCCCCGACAGGGTGGGTGGCTACACCTTC
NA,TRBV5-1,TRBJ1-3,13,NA,CASSRLSGNTIYF,TGCGCCAGCAGCCGCCTCTCTGGAAACACCATATATTTT
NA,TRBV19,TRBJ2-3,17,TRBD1,CASASGTGITGTDTQYF,TGTGCCAGCGCTTCCGGGACAGGGATAACTGGCACAGATACGCAGTATTTT
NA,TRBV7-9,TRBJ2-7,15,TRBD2,CASSKASGRIYEQYF,TGTGCCAGCAGCAAAGCTAGCGGGAGAATCTACGAGCAGTACTTC
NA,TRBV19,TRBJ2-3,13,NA,CASSIGSTDTQYF,TGTGCCAGTAGTATTGGGAGCACAGATACGCAGTATTTT
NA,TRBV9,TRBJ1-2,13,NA,CASSVDRSYGYTF,TGTGCCAGCAGCGTAGACAGGAGCTATGGCTACACCTTC
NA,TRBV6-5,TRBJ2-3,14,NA,CASSYSRGTDTQYF,TGTGCCAGCAGTTACTCGAGAGGGACAGATACGCAGTATTTT
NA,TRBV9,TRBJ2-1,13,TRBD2,CASSMTSVDEQFF,TGTGCCAGCAGCATGACTAGCGTGGATGAGCAGTTCTTC
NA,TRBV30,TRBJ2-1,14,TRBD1,CAWSRQGLNNEQFF,TGTGCCTGGAGTCGACAGGGCCTTAACAATGAGCAGTTCTTC
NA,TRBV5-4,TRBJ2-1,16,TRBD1,CASSPTSGGPYNEQFF,TGTGCCAGCAGCCCTACCTCAGGGGGCCCATACAATGAGCAGTTCTTC
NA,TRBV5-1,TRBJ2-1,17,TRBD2,CASSLDSGGSSYNEQFF,TGCGCCAGCAGCTTGGATAGCGGGGGGTCATCCTACAATGAGCAGTTCTTC
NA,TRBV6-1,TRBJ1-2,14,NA,CASSEALRDYGYTF,TGTGCCAGCAGTGAAGCGCTTAGGGATTATGGCTACACCTTC
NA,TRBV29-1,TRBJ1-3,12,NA,CSVALSGNTIYF,TGCAGCGTGGCCCTCTCTGGAAACACCATATATTTT
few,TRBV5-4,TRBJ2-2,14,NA,CASSTPTFGGELFF,TGTGCCAGCAGTACTCCAACTTTCGGCGGGGAGCTGTTTTTT
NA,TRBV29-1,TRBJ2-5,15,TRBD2,CSPPLTSGGEETQYF,TGCAGCCCTCCCCTTACTAGCGGGGGGGAAGAGACCCAGTACTTC
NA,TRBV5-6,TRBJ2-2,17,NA,CASSLTGGAANTGELFF,TGTGCCAGCAGCTTAACAGGTGGGGCAGCGAACACCGGGGAGCTGTTTTTT
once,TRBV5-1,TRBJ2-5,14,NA,CASSPPGSTETQYF,TGCGCCAGCAGCCCTCCAGGGTCTACTGAGACCCAGTACTTC
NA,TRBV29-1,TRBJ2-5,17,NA,CSVEPIGPRGRLVTQYF,TGCAGCGTTGAGCCAATCGGACCGAGGGGACGGCTGGTGACCCAGTACTTC
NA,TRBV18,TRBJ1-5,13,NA,CASSPAGNQPQHF,TGTGCCAGCTCACCAGCAGGGAATCAGCCCCAGCATTTT
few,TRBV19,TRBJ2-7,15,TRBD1,CASSITQTGLDEQYF,TGTGCCAGTAGTATTACCCAGACAGGGTTGGACGAGCAGTACTTC
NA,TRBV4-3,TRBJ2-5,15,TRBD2,CASSQGLAGGETQYF,TGCGCCAGCAGCCAAGGACTAGCGGGTGGGGAGACCCAGTACTTC
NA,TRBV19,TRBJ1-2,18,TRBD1,CASNRLSPGTGSLYGYTF,TGTGCCAGTAACCGACTCTCCCCCGGGACAGGGTCCCTCTATGGCTACACCTTC
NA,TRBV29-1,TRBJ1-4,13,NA,CSVDRQDNEKLFF,TGCAGCGTTGATAGGCAGGATAATGAAAAACTGTTTTTT
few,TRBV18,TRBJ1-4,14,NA,CASSPGTTNEKLFF,TGTGCCAGCTCGCCCGGGACAACTAATGAAAAACTGTTTTTT
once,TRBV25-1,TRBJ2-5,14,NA,CASSERNSQETQYF,TGTGCCAGCAGTGAGCGTAACAGCCAAGAGACCCAGTACTTC
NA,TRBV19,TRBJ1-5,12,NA,CATEGWNQPQHF,TGTGCCACGGAGGGCTGGAATCAGCCCCAGCATTTT
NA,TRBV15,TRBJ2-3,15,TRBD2,CATSRRGGSTDTQYF,TGTGCCACCAGCAGGCGGGGGGGCAGCACAGATACGCAGTATTTT
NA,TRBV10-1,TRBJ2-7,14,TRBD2,CASSPSGSSYEQYF,TGCGCCAGCAGTCCTAGCGGGAGCTCCTACGAGCAGTACTTC
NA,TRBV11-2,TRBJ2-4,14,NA,CASSSRLAKNIQYF,TGTGCCAGCAGCTCCCGGTTAGCCAAAAACATTCAGTACTTC
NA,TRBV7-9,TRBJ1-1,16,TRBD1,CASSLLTGVMNTEAFF,TGTGCCAGCAGCCTATTGACAGGGGTGATGAACACTGAAGCTTTCTTT
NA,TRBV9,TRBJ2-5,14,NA,CASSVGSVQETQYF,TGTGCCAGCAGCGTAGGCTCTGTACAAGAGACCCAGTACTTC